The present T cell receptor (beta chain) was sequenced within a study of T cell repertoires in cytomegalovirus infection (dated by TCRdb to between 2018 and 2020). Turning to the overall study: Recently identified HLA-C-restricted CMV epitopes, whose presentation resists viral immunomodulation, were targeted by peptide stimulations together with well-studied HLA-B-restricted epitopes. The HLA type of each donor mattered for the analysis, because public TCR beta signatures pointed to carriage of CMV infection along with the matching HLA type.

This clonotype has more than one count but fewer than ten. Its specific antigen is unknown. No much larger clone exists at a distance of one base, and base qualities are not known. Taken with the paper, the label for treatment or condition translates to: in vitro stimulation with specific CMV peptide epitopes to enrich CMV-specific T cells. CDR1 LGHNA and CDR2 YNFKEQ were looked up in the germline V gene. The CDR3 covers 16 residues, taking in both the cysteine and the phenylalanine. Solely the CDR3 DNA is kept, with 48 bases framed from the first base. V sheds 4 bases and J sheds 0 bases, leaving 15 bases between their ends. Data came from an Illumina HiSeq 1500. The public reads were reanalyzed by TCRdb: fastp trimming at Q25, MiXCR alignment, in-frame beta chains only. Under each unique CDR3 protein, matching rows form one entry showing the most common genes and DNA. This sample gives roughly 920,000 distinct CDR3 sequences in total; around 32% of them show up just once. The ten largest clones capture over 12% of the sample.

Results and caveats for the whole study, not just this receptor: Cumulative frequency of public TCR beta family members discriminated carriers of CMV infection plus the relevant HLA type in this cohort and an independent approximately 400-donor cohort. The ex vivo response was dominated by HLA-C-restricted CMV-specific TCR beta clonotypes, and the single most frequent clonotype in two of eight donors was supplied by these HLA-C-restricted clonotypes.

The rearrangement joined TRBV4-2 to TRBJ1-1, with TRBD1 tentatively as D gene (6 bases match). The source was cultured CD8+ T cells from PBMCs, collected from culture after CMV antigen stimulation. This TCR was recovered from a human donor in good health (CMV status not recorded). Some clones in this sample may be carry-over from other donors' samples. At the DNA level, the sequence is TGTGCCAGCAGCCCCTTACAGGGACCCATGAACACTGAAGCTTTCTTT. This translates into CASSPLQGPMNTEAFF.